These 30 T cell receptor beta chains came from one sample sequenced in a study of CD8 T cells in Susac syndrome. Random hexamers served to reverse transcribe roughly 0.45 to 1 ug RNA. TCRdb redid the calling of the immunoSEQ multiplex PCR reads with MiXCR, one entry per CDR3 protein. Here the sample spans more than 95,000 distinct CDR3 sequences, about 95% being singletons. Specimen: CD4+ T cells from PBMCs. These receptor sequences come from a human donor in good health.

The chain has TRBV4-3 and TRBJ2-7, with 7 bases matching TRBD1. Germline V CDR1 and CDR2: LGHNA, YSLEER. The CDR3 has 16 amino acids. After removal of 0 bases from V and 0 bases from J, the junction contained 5 bases not matched to a gene. Here the CDR3 DNA reads TGCGCCAGCAGCCAAGATAAGACAGGGAGCTCCTACGAGCAGTACTTC. Translation: CASSQDKTGSSYEQYF.

V usage is TRBV20-1 and J usage is TRBJ2-7; no definite D call. The CDR3 sequence is 11 residues long. Between the trimmed V and J ends, which lost 1 base and 4 bases, there was a span of 5 bases. CDR1 is DFQATT, CDR2 SNEGSKA, per germline (reference sequence). CDR3 sequence reads: CSARAEYEQYF. In DNA form, the CDR3 reads TGCAGTGCTAGAGCAGAGTACGAGCAGTACTTC.

The gene calls are TRBV12-3 or TRBV12-4 and TRBJ1-2; no clear D gene. The CDR3 totals 14 residues. Trimming cost V 5 bases and J 4 bases, with 14 bases left between them. CDR3 residues: CASSRTLDGYGYTF. CDR3 coding DNA: TGTGCCAGCAGTCGGACCTTGGACGGCTATGGCTACACCTTC.

The V gene is TRBV14, the J gene TRBJ2-7; TRBD1 matches at 9 bases. V lost 0 bases and J lost 0; bases outside the gene matches: 9. The CDR3 loop spans 18 amino acids. CDR1 is SGHDN and CDR2 is FVKESK in the germline V gene. CDR3 nucleotide sequence: TGTGCCAGCAGCCAAGATCAAAGGTGGGACAGGGCCTCCTACGAGCAGTACTTC. It yields the protein CASSQDQRWDRASYEQYF. Based on the CDR3 plus reference TRBV14 and TRBJ2-7, the full variable domain is EAGVTQFPSHSVIEKGQTVTLRCDPISGHDNLYWYRRVMGKEIKFLLHFVKESKQDESGMPNNRFLAERTGGTYSTLKVQPAELEDSGVYFCASSQDQRWDRASYEQYFGPGTRLTVT.

Here the CDR3 reads CASSLGVQETQYF. CDR3 DNA: TGTGCCAGCAGCCTAGGGGTCCAAGAGACCCAGTACTTC. The genes are TRBV28 and TRBJ2-5; possible D gene TRBD1, 5 bases. The CDR3 contains 13 residues. Trimming removed 6 bases from V and 1 base from J, with 9 bases in between. In germline, CDR1 is MDHEN, CDR2 SYDVKM. The full variable domain, with the rest looked up from reference TRBV28 and TRBJ2-5, is DVKVTQSSRYLVKRTGEKVFLECVQDMDHENMFWYRQDPGLGLRLIYFSYDVKMKEKGDIPEGYSVSREKKERFSLILESASTNQTSMYLCASSLGVQETQYFGPGTRLLVL.

The chain carries TRBV12-3 or TRBV12-4 and TRBJ1-2; 10 nucleotides agree with TRBD1. Germline trimming cut 6 bases from V and 2 bases from J; bases unmatched to any gene: 9. The CDR3 covers 16 residues. In DNA, the CDR3 is TGTGCCAGCAGGACCTTACCGGGACAGGGGAACTATGGCTACACCTTC. Translated, it gives CASRTLPGQGNYGYTF.

This sequence joins TRBV20-1 and TRBJ1-2; no firm D call. This CDR3 has 11 residues. Trimming removed 6 bases from V and 5 bases from J, with 10 bases in between. The germline V gene encodes CDR1 DFQATT and CDR2 SNEGSKA (reference sequence). The DNA for the CDR3 is TGCAGTGCCTCCGGCGGATATGGCTACACCTTC. The encoded protein is CSASGGYGYTF.

V usage is TRBV30 and J usage is TRBJ1-4; D may be TRBD1 (6 bases). This CDR3 is built from 14 residues. V dropped 5 bases and J dropped 2 bases, with 12 bases sitting between them. CDR1 is GTSNPN, CDR2 SVGIG, per germline (reference sequence). Here the CDR3 reads CAWSWGATNEKLFF. The CDR3 DNA reads TGTGCCTGGTCCTGGGGGGCTACTAATGAAAAACTGTTTTTT.

The V and J genes are TRBV3-1 and TRBJ2-1; D call uncertain. The CDR3 has 12 amino acids. Trimming left V 3 bases short and J 5 bases short, with 5 bases between. CDR1 and CDR2 (germline): LGHDT, YNNKEL (reference sequence). Written as DNA, the CDR3 is TGTGCCAGCAGCCATGATCACAATGAGCAGTTCTTC. It yields the protein CASSHDHNEQFF.

The V gene is TRBV28, the J gene TRBJ1-4; D is ambiguous. CDR1 and CDR2 (germline): MDHEN, SYDVKM. The CDR3 has 14 amino acids. V lost 8 bases and J lost 7, with 17 bases in between. Written as DNA, the CDR3 is TGTGCCAGCCTAGGCCGACTGTTGGGTGAAAAACTGTTTTTT. Protein sequence: CASLGRLLGEKLFF.

The rearrangement uses TRBV3-1 and TRBJ2-1; the D gene is possibly TRBD1 (6 bases). V was cut by 7 bases and J by 9 bases, with 13 bases left in between. CDR1 is LGHDT, CDR2 YNNKEL, per germline (reference sequence). The CDR3 totals 12 residues. The CDR3 DNA follows: TGTGCCAGCACCAGAGAAGGGGGTGAGCAGTTCTTC. It is translated as CASTREGGEQFF.

The V gene is TRBV6-6, the J gene TRBJ1-2, with TRBD1 as a possible D gene (5 bases). The V gene lost 6 bases and the J gene lost 4 bases, with 15 bases spanning the gap. Germline V gives CDR1 MNHNY, CDR2 SVGAGI (reference sequence). The CDR3 runs 14 residues. In nucleotides, the CDR3 is TGTGCCAGCAGCCACGGCGGGGCGACCTATGGCTACACCTTC. The encoded protein is CASSHGGATYGYTF.

This rearrangement joins TRBV4-2 to TRBJ2-1, with TRBD2 matching 7 bases. Germline CDR1 and CDR2: LGHNA and YNFKEQ. This CDR3 comprises 17 residues. The J segment lost 1 base and the V segment lost 2 bases, leaving 8 bases of the junction unmatched. CDR3 sequence reads: CASSQYSREVSYNEQFF. The CDR3 DNA follows: TGTGCCAGCAGCCAATACTCACGGGAGGTATCCTACAATGAGCAGTTCTTC.

The chain links TRBV2 to TRBJ2-3; the D is unclear. CDR3 length: 16 residues. CDR1 is SNHLY and CDR2 is FYNNEI in the germline V gene. V was clipped by 4 bases and J by 2 bases, with 16 bases between them. The CDR3 DNA is TGTGCCAGCAGTGGGAAGGACCCCGGCCTCACAGATACGCAGTATTTT. Protein product: CASSGKDPGLTDTQYF.

This chain uses TRBV12-3 or TRBV12-4 with TRBJ2-1; 16 bases line up with TRBD2. The J segment lost 0 bases and the V segment lost 3 bases, leaving 2 bases of the junction unmatched. The CDR3 covers 18 residues. DNA of the CDR3: TGTGCCAGCAGTTTGGGACTAGCGGGAGGGCCCTCCTACAATGAGCAGTTCTTC. Its translation: CASSLGLAGGPSYNEQFF.

The V and J genes are TRBV6-1 and TRBJ2-3; D remains ambiguous. V dropped 7 bases and J dropped 4 bases, with 27 bases sitting between them. The CDR3 is 18 amino acids. The germline V gene has CDR1 MNHNS and CDR2 SASEGT. CDR3 sequence (DNA): TGTGCCAGCACCCCGTCGGCATCTTGGTCGGCTGTTCCAGATACGCAGTATTTT. Its protein product is CASTPSASWSAVPDTQYF.

Only a few counts were recorded for this clonotype. The J gene is TRBJ2-1, the V gene TRBV29-1, with 11 bases that match TRBD2. CDR3 length: 14 residues. CDR1 SQVTM and CDR2 ANQGSEA come from the germline V gene. V lost 4 bases, J lost 10 bases, and 9 bases stayed unmatched. In nucleotides, the CDR3 is TGCAGCGTTGTGGCGGGGACTAGCGGTTACGAGCAGTTCTTC. The encoded protein is CSVVAGTSGYEQFF.

The gene calls are TRBV11-2 and TRBJ2-2, with 10 bases lining up with TRBD2. This CDR3 is 15 amino acids long. J lost 5 bases, V lost 3 bases, and 3 bases had no gene match. Germline loops: CDR1 SGHAT, CDR2 FQNNGV. CDR3 coding DNA: TGTGCCAGCAGCTTGCTAGCGGGAGCGACCGGGGAGCTGTTTTTT. This encodes CASSLLAGATGELFF.

This clonotype has a handful of counts. V gene TRBV4-2 combines with J gene TRBJ2-1; no clear D. The CDR3 is 15 amino acids. With 0 bases removed from V and 0 bases from J, the gap between germline ends came to 6 bases. The germline CDR1 and CDR2 sequences are LGHNA and YNFKEQ. In DNA form, the CDR3 reads TGTGCCAGCAGCCAAGACAGGACCTCCTACAATGAGCAGTTCTTC. It codes for CASSQDRTSYNEQFF.

This rearrangement joins TRBV4-1 to TRBJ2-2; the D gene is possibly TRBD2 (5 bases). This CDR3 has 16 amino acids. Deletions cut 4 bases from V and 2 bases from J, with 14 bases between. Germline V gene sequence: CDR1 MGHRA, CDR2 YSYEKL. CDR3: CASSPIRGPNTGELFF. The CDR3 DNA reads as TGCGCCAGCAGCCCCATCCGCGGGCCAAACACCGGGGAGCTGTTTTTT.

This chain uses TRBV7-9 with TRBJ1-5; D gene ambiguous. V was shortened by 11 bases and J by 6 bases, with 2 bases between the two germline ends. CDR3 length: 8 residues. From germline, CDR1 is SEHNR and CDR2 FQNEAQ (reference sequence). CDR3 nucleotide sequence: TGTGCCTTTCAGCCCCAGCATTTT. It yields the protein CAFQPQHF.

CDR3 sequence (DNA): TGTGCCAGCAGAACAACAGGGGCCGCGATCCACGAGCAGTACTTC. It specifies CASRTTGAAIHEQYF. The gene calls are TRBV7-9 and TRBJ2-7, with 7 positions matching TRBD1. Germline lookup yields CDR1 SEHNR and CDR2 FQNEAQ (reference sequence). V trimming: 6 bases; J trimming: 5 bases; junction bases outside the gene matches: 13. There are 15 residues in the CDR3.

The gene calls are TRBV19 and TRBJ2-2; D is possibly TRBD2 (6 bases). There are 15 residues in the CDR3. Germline CDR1 and CDR2: LNHDA and SQIVND (reference sequence). V gave up 4 bases and J gave up 4 bases, with 13 bases separating them. The DNA of the CDR3 is TGTGCCAGTAGTAGGGGGGAGTCTGCCACCGGGGAGCTGTTTTTT. It is translated as CASSRGESATGELFF.

The V gene is TRBV5-4, the J gene TRBJ1-3; maybe TRBD1 (5 bases). Between the trimmed V and J ends, which lost 0 bases and 0 bases, there was a span of 7 bases. Germline values: CDR1 SGHNT, CDR2 YYREEE (reference sequence). This CDR3 comprises 15 residues. The chain's CDR3 is CASSLGDYSGNTIYF. The CDR3 DNA reads TGTGCCAGCAGCTTGGGGGACTACTCTGGAAACACCATATATTTT. Drawing the rest from reference TRBV5-4 and TRBJ1-3, the complete variable domain is ETGVTQSPTHLIKTRGQQVTLRCSSQSGHNTVSWYQQALGQGPQFIFQYYREEENGRGNFPPRFSGLQFPNYSSELNVNALELDDSALYLCASSLGDYSGNTIYFGEGSWLTVV.

The chain has TRBV7-9 and TRBJ1-1; D may be TRBD1 (6 bases). V shed 3 bases and J shed 0 bases, with 8 bases lying between them. The CDR3 has 14 residues. Germline V lookup: CDR1 SEHNR, CDR2 FQNEAQ (reference sequence). The CDR3 DNA reads as TGTGCCAGCAGCTTTTCAGGGGTGAACACTGAAGCTTTCTTT. Protein product: CASSFSGVNTEAFF.

V gene TRBV5-1 combines with J gene TRBJ2-2; 7 positions agree with TRBD1. CDR1 is SGHRS and CDR2 is YFSETQ in the germline V gene. V lost 4 bases and J lost 3; bases outside the gene matches: 12. The CDR3 covers 17 residues. CDR3 residues: CASSPQPRTGDTGELFF. The CDR3 nucleotides read TGCGCCAGCAGCCCTCAGCCCAGGACAGGAGACACCGGGGAGCTGTTTTTT.

This sequence joins TRBV12-3 or TRBV12-4 and TRBJ1-2; D is perhaps TRBD1 (5 bases). The CDR3 length is 13 residues. Deletions cut 6 bases from V and 8 bases from J, with 16 bases between. CDR3 in DNA: TGTGCCAGCAGAAGGGAGGCAGGGAAAGGCTACACCTTC. Translation gives CASRREAGKGYTF.

The chain combines TRBV6-6 with TRBJ1-1; 7 bases are a match to TRBD1. CDR1 and CDR2 from the germline V gene are MNHNY and SVGAGI (reference sequence). After removal of 5 bases from V and 5 bases from J, the junction contained 11 bases not matched to a gene. The CDR3 is made up of 15 amino acids. The DNA for the CDR3 is TGTGCCAGCAGTAAATCTTCAGGGGGTCGAACTGAAGCTTTCTTT. This gives the protein CASSKSSGGRTEAFF.

This chain links TRBV7-2 with TRBJ2-5; TRBD2 agrees at 9 bases. Germline CDR1 SGHTA, CDR2 FQGNSA. Trimming at V came to 5 bases and at J to 5 bases, leaving 12 bases not matched to a gene. This CDR3 has 16 residues. CDR3 in amino acids: CASSTGLASSKETQYF. The CDR3 DNA follows: TGTGCCAGCAGCACAGGACTAGCGAGTTCTAAGGAGACCCAGTACTTC.

The V call is TRBV6-6, the J call TRBJ2-7; the match to TRBD1 covers 7 bases. With 2 bases clipped from V and 7 bases from J, the junction kept 11 bases outside the gene matches. From germline, CDR1 is MNHNY and CDR2 SVGAGI (reference sequence). The CDR3 has 15 residues. The CDR3 region is CASSYGQRGLGEQYF. The CDR3 nucleotides are TGTGCCAGCAGTTACGGTCAGAGGGGGCTGGGAGAGCAGTACTTC.